Below, 25 T cell receptor beta chains from the same sample are listed, as sequenced in a study of blood T cell repertoires in COVID-19. This table comes from immunoSEQ multiplex PCR, and its TCRdb copy is limited to in-frame clones, with some not included. The sample records 140,000 or so clones, about 88% being singletons. Sequencing input: peripheral blood. The receptors were gathered from a human donor with COVID-19, enrolled during active disease. The donor label of this sample is uncertain.

The table lists this clone with a few counts. The chain couples TRBV7-9 to TRBJ1-2; 7 bases line up with TRBD1. Looked up from germline, CDR1 is SEHNR and CDR2 is FQNEAQ (reference sequence). The V segment lost 5 bases and the J segment 5 bases; nucleotides outside the gene matches: 2. The CDR3 loop spans 12 amino acids. The CDR3 bases are TGTGCCAGCAGCCGGACAGGTTATGGCTACACCTTC. Its protein is CASSRTGYGYTF. Combining the CDR3 with reference TRBV7-9 and TRBJ1-2 gives the whole variable domain DTGVSQNPRHKITKRGQNVTFRCDPISEHNRLYWYRQTLGQGPEFLTYFQNEAQLEKSRLLSDRFSAERPKGSFSTLEIQRTEQGDSAMYLCASSRTGYGYTFGSGTRLTVV.

Comments on this clone: At the DNA level, this CDR3 is encoded by other sequences in the same sample as well. The chain carries TRBV7-9 and TRBJ2-1, with 7 bases fitting TRBD1. Germline loops: CDR1 SEHNR, CDR2 FQNEAQ (reference sequence). V lost 1 base and J lost 2; bases outside the gene matches: 2. The CDR3 runs 15 residues. In DNA, the CDR3 is TGTGCCAGCAGCTTAGGACAGGGAGCCTACAATGAGCAGTTCTTC. Translation: CASSLGQGAYNEQFF. Filled out from reference TRBV7-9 and TRBJ2-1, the complete variable domain reads DTGVSQNPRHKITKRGQNVTFRCDPISEHNRLYWYRQTLGQGPEFLTYFQNEAQLEKSRLLSDRFSAERPKGSFSTLEIQRTEQGDSAMYLCASSLGQGAYNEQFFGPGTRLTVL.

The chain employs TRBV9 and TRBJ2-2; D is unresolved. The CDR3 is 12 amino acids. V was cut by 0 bases and J by 8 bases, with 5 bases left in between. Germline CDR1 and CDR2: SGDLS and YYNGEE. The CDR3 DNA reads TGTGCCAGCAGCGTAGTCGGGGGGGAGCTGTTTTTT. This sequence encodes CASSVVGGELFF.

The rearrangement links TRBV18 to TRBJ2-5, with a possible D match to TRBD1 (6 bases). Germline CDR1 and CDR2: KGHSH and LQKENI. With 3 bases removed from V and 5 bases from J, the gap between germline ends came to 16 bases. There are 15 residues in the CDR3. Written as DNA, the CDR3 is TGTGCCAGCTCACCTCCGACAGGAATGGGGGAGACCCAGTACTTC. Translating it yields CASSPPTGMGETQYF.

The J gene is TRBJ1-1, the V gene TRBV6-5; D unclear. Trimming stripped 7 bases from V and 4 bases from J, with 13 bases between. CDR3 length: 13 amino acids. Germline V gives CDR1 MNHEY, CDR2 SVGAGI. The CDR3 bases are TGTGCCAGCATCATGACCGCGGGCACTGAAGCTTTCTTT. This sequence encodes CASIMTAGTEAFF.

The chain combines TRBV5-1 with TRBJ2-3, with 8 bases aligning to TRBD2. Per the germline V gene, CDR1 is SGHRS and CDR2 is YFSETQ. V gave up 2 bases and J gave up 4 bases; unmatched junction bases: 6. The CDR3 runs 15 residues. CDR3 nucleotides: TGCGCCAGCAGCTTCGCCGGGAGGGCCCCAGATACGCAGTATTTT. Translated, it gives CASSFAGRAPDTQYF.

In its sample, this clone was seen a few times. V is TRBV24-1 and J is TRBJ2-7, with D perhaps matching TRBD2 (5 bases). Germline V gene data show CDR1 as KGHDR and CDR2 as SFDVKD. This CDR3 region has 15 residues. V lost 5 bases and J lost 3, with 16 bases in between. The CDR3 nucleotides read TGTGCCACCAGTGGAGGCTATGAGGGCAGCTACGAGCAGTACTTC. The encoded protein is CATSGGYEGSYEQYF.

The chain recombines TRBV15 with TRBJ2-1; 11 bases agree with TRBD2. Germline CDR1 reads LNHNV; CDR2 reads YYDKDF (reference sequence). The CDR3 is 18 amino acids. V lost 0 bases to trimming and J lost 0 bases; unmatched junction nucleotides: 4. Here the CDR3 reads CATSRDTSGGSSYNEQFF. For the CDR3, the DNA is TGTGCCACCAGCAGAGATACTAGCGGGGGCAGCTCCTACAATGAGCAGTTCTTC.

The chain couples TRBV5-1 to TRBJ2-7; D is possibly TRBD2 (6 bases). The V and J ends lost 4 bases and 6 bases respectively, with 11 bases between them. CDR1 and CDR2 (germline): SGHRS, YFSETQ. CDR3 length equals 12 residues. The CDR3 sequence: CASSRGNTEQYF. The CDR3 region has the DNA TGCGCCAGCAGCCGGGGGAATACCGAGCAGTACTTC.

The V and J genes are TRBV5-6 and TRBJ1-6; the D is unclear. This CDR3 region has 16 residues. The germline V and J ends were trimmed by 3 bases and 3 bases, with 13 bases remaining between them. Germline lookup yields CDR1 SGHDT and CDR2 YYEEEE. The DNA for the CDR3 is TGTGCCAGCAGCTCCAGCGGCGACTTCTATAATTCACCCCTCCACTTT. Its protein is CASSSSGDFYNSPLHF.

The V and J genes are TRBV11-3 and TRBJ2-7; possibly TRBD2 for D (6 bases). Germline assignment: CDR1 SGHNT and CDR2 YENEEA. V was shortened by 4 bases and J by 3 bases, with 13 bases between the two germline ends. The CDR3 is 14 residues long. DNA of the CDR3: TGTGCCAGCAGCTCCCGAACCGGGGGCTACGAGCAGTACTTC. Translated: CASSSRTGGYEQYF.

V and J are TRBV27 and TRBJ1-4; no reliable D call. Germline CDR1 reads MNHEY; CDR2 reads SMNVEV (reference sequence). The length of the CDR3 is 15 residues. V was clipped by 4 bases and J by 0 bases, with 9 bases between them. The CDR3 sequence: CASSSTYATNEKLFF. In nucleotides, the CDR3 is TGTGCCAGCAGTTCCACTTATGCAACTAATGAAAAACTGTTTTTT. The variable domain in full, with the rest retrieved from reference TRBV27 and TRBJ1-4, is EAQVTQNPRYLITVTGKKLTVTCSQNMNHEYMSWYRQDPGLGLRQIYYSMNVEVTDKGDVPEGYKVSRKEKRNFPLILESPSPNQTSLYFCASSSTYATNEKLFFGSGTQLSVL.

The chain couples TRBV6-1 to TRBJ2-6; 10 bases match TRBD2. V dropped 4 bases and J dropped 0; count of bases not matched to a gene: 0. The length of the CDR3 is 16 residues. Germline CDR1 and CDR2: MNHNS and SASEGT. The CDR3 DNA reads as TGTGCCAGCAGTGGGACTAGCGGCTCTGGGGCCAACGTCCTGACTTTC. Its protein product is CASSGTSGSGANVLTF.

The chain recombines TRBV7-6 with TRBJ2-2; 9 nucleotides line up with TRBD1. Trimming removed 1 base from V and 4 bases from J; junction bases left unmatched: 1. Germline CDR1 reads SGHVS; CDR2 reads FNYEAQ. The CDR3 consists of 15 residues. CDR3 bases: TGTGCCAGCAGCTTAGAGGGACAGGGCACCGGGGAGCTGTTTTTT. Its translation is CASSLEGQGTGELFF.

The chain couples TRBV28 to TRBJ2-1; 7 nucleotides align to TRBD1. Germline V CDR1 and CDR2: MDHEN, SYDVKM. Trimming removed 3 bases from V and 6 bases from J; junction bases left unmatched: 20. There are 19 residues in the CDR3. The CDR3 region has the DNA TGTGCCAGCAGTTTGGGTGACAGGGCCGCTCTTCAATTCTTCAATGAGCAGTTCTTC. Residues: CASSLGDRAALQFFNEQFF.

This sequence joins TRBV10-3 and TRBJ1-1; 11 bases are shared with TRBD1. V gave up 7 bases and J gave up 3 bases; unmatched junction bases: 4. Looked up from germline, CDR1 is ENHRY and CDR2 is SYGVKD. This CDR3 region has 14 residues. The CDR3 bases are TGTGCCATCAAAAGGACAGGGGGCTACACTGAAGCTTTCTTT. As protein: CAIKRTGGYTEAFF.

The chain uses TRBV3-1 (or the pseudogene TRBV3-2) and TRBJ2-3, with D unresolved. Trimming stripped 0 bases from V and 0 bases from J, with 7 bases between. Germline assignment: CDR1 LGHDT and CDR2 YNNKEL (reference sequence). This CDR3 is built from 15 residues. CDR3 amino acids: CASSQEPTSTDTQYF. CDR3 coding DNA: TGTGCCAGCAGCCAAGAGCCTACGAGCACAGATACGCAGTATTTT.

Concerning this clone: The junction differs from germline at one of its ends, possibly a read error. V and J are TRBV7-7 and TRBJ2-1, with D unresolved. CDR3 length: 15 residues. The germline V gene has CDR1 SSHAT and CDR2 FNYEAQ (reference sequence). The CDR3 DNA sequence: TGTGCTAGCAGCTCCTCGGCTAGTTCCTACAATGAGCAGTTCTTC. Translating it yields CASSSSASSYNEQFF.

V usage is TRBV25-1 and J usage is TRBJ1-4, with 8 bases fitting TRBD1. The CDR3 covers 16 residues. Germline V gene lookup returns CDR1 MGHDK and CDR2 SYGVNS. The junction had 11 bases not matched to a gene; V was cut back by 4 bases and J by 7 bases. CDR3 nucleotide sequence: TGTGCCAGCAGTGGGGGCCCGACAGGGGAGGGTGAAAAACTGTTTTTT. Protein: CASSGGPTGEGEKLFF. Together with reference TRBV25-1 and TRBJ1-4, the CDR3 gives the full variable domain: EADIYQTPRYLVIGTGKKITLECSQTMGHDKMYWYQQDPGMELHLIHYSYGVNSTEKGDLSSESTVSRIRTEHFPLTLESARPSHTSQYLCASSGGPTGEGEKLFFGSGTQLSVL.

The chain couples TRBV9 to TRBJ1-5; 7 bases line up with TRBD1. The V gene end was trimmed by 4 bases and the J gene end by 6 bases; junction bases not matched to a gene: 7. CDR3 length equals 14 residues. Germline V gene lookup returns CDR1 SGDLS and CDR2 YYNGEE. CDR3 residues: CASSITGAGQPQHF. CDR3 sequence (DNA): TGTGCCAGCAGCATAACAGGGGCCGGTCAGCCCCAGCATTTT.

The V and J genes are TRBV7-3 and TRBJ2-3; TRBD1 aligns across 12 bases. CDR1 and CDR2 (germline): SGHTA, FQGTGA. Trimming removed 5 bases from V and 7 bases from J; junction bases left unmatched: 16. This CDR3 has 18 amino acids. The CDR3 nucleotides are TGTGCCAGCAGCCCGGCGGGGTTCGGGACAGGGGGCGCGAATACGCAGTATTTT. The encoded protein is CASSPAGFGTGGANTQYF.

This chain connects TRBV19 to TRBJ2-7; 8 nucleotides match TRBD2. Trimming at V came to 3 bases and at J to 6 bases, leaving 7 bases not matched to a gene. The germline V gene encodes CDR1 LNHDA and CDR2 SQIVND (reference sequence). This CDR3 spans 14 amino acids. The CDR3 protein is CASSMGLGRGEQYF. CDR3 DNA sequence: TGTGCCAGTAGTATGGGACTAGGAAGGGGCGAGCAGTACTTC. Full variable domain (outside the CDR3, taken from reference TRBV19 and TRBJ2-7): DGGITQSPKYLFRKEGQNVTLSCEQNLNHDAMYWYRQDPGQGLRLIYYSQIVNDFQKGDIAEGYSVSREKKESFPLTVTSAQKNPTAFYLCASSMGLGRGEQYFGPGTRLTVT.

The chain links TRBV6-5 to TRBJ1-1; no firm D call. The CDR3 is 13 amino acids. With 1 base removed from V and 1 base from J, the gap between germline ends came to 4 bases. Germline CDR1 MNHEY, CDR2 SVGAGI. The CDR3 DNA is TGTGCCAGCAGTTACTGGAGGAACACTGAAGCTTTCTTT. Protein product: CASSYWRNTEAFF.

The V gene is TRBV7-2, the J gene TRBJ2-3; a weak D match, TRBD2 (6 bases). The CDR3 contains 19 residues. CDR1 is SGHTA and CDR2 is FQGNSA in the germline V gene. V lost 1 base to trimming and J lost 1 base, with 21 bases between them. CDR3 sequence: CASSLELFIGGWGTDTQYF. The CDR3 DNA is TGTGCCAGCAGCTTAGAATTATTTATCGGGGGTTGGGGCACAGATACGCAGTATTTT.

The rearrangement links TRBV5-6 to TRBJ2-3; 8 nucleotides line up with TRBD2. Trimming cost V 0 bases and J 9 bases; bases outside gene matches: 12. Germline loops: CDR1 SGHDT, CDR2 YYEEEE. The CDR3 totals 16 residues. CDR3 protein: CASSLAASGSFRTQYF. The CDR3 DNA reads as TGTGCCAGCAGCTTGGCTGCTAGCGGGTCCTTCCGGACGCAGTATTTT.